Each of the 22 T cell receptor beta chains below was sequenced from the same sample in a study of long-term antiretroviral therapy in people with HIV. At survey level, the immunoSEQ assay was run in its v3.0 version. TCRdb's copy holds only in-frame clones and misses some; the assay was immunoSEQ multiplex PCR. The data show tens of thousands of clones, under 85% seen once. Sequenced here: unsorted PBMCs, sampled 0.5 years before starting antiretroviral therapy. Source of these receptors: a middle-aged man with HIV.

V and J are TRBV5-6 and TRBJ1-6; D gene uncertain. The CDR3 has 17 amino acids. V was clipped by 1 base and J by 0 bases, with 11 bases between them. Germline lookup yields CDR1 SGHDT and CDR2 YYEEEE. CDR3 in amino acids: CASSLRGPASYNSPLHF. The CDR3 bases are TGTGCCAGCAGCTTGAGAGGGCCCGCCTCCTATAATTCACCCCTCCACTTT.

The chain carries TRBV18 and TRBJ1-1; 9 nucleotides match TRBD1. The length of the CDR3 is 14 residues. V was pared by 9 bases and J by 4 bases, with 9 bases of the junction left unmatched. Germline loops: CDR1 KGHSH, CDR2 LQKENI. The CDR3: CASVTGGRITEAFF. CDR3 DNA: TGTGCCAGTGTAACAGGGGGCAGAATCACTGAAGCTTTCTTT.

The chain combines TRBV6-6 with TRBJ2-2; 9 bases are shared with TRBD1. Germline V gives CDR1 MNHNY, CDR2 SVGAGI (reference sequence). The V and J ends lost 6 bases and 13 bases, in that order; junction bases with no gene match: 12. This CDR3 has 14 amino acids. CDR3 coding DNA: TGTGCCAGCAGCCCGGACAGGGGCCAGGGAGGGCTGTTTTTT. It yields the protein CASSPDRGQGGLFF.

The chain carries TRBV7-2 and TRBJ1-6; D is ambiguous. V was pared by 3 bases and J by 6 bases, with 9 bases between. Germline V gives CDR1 SGHTA, CDR2 FQGNSA. The CDR3 loop spans 14 amino acids. The CDR3 sequence: CASSFRSSNSPLHF. In DNA form, the CDR3 reads TGTGCCAGCAGCTTTCGTTCGAGTAATTCACCCCTCCACTTT.

The gene calls are TRBV27 and TRBJ1-1; 7 bases agree with TRBD1. The V segment lost 2 bases and the J segment 5 bases; nucleotides outside the gene matches: 2. CDR3 length equals 13 residues. Germline lookup yields CDR1 MNHEY and CDR2 SMNVEV (reference sequence). CDR3 amino acids: CASSLTGVTEAFF. The CDR3 DNA sequence: TGTGCCAGCAGTTTAACAGGGGTAACTGAAGCTTTCTTT.

The chain links TRBV9 to TRBJ1-5; D call uncertain. This CDR3 has 14 residues. The germline CDR1 and CDR2 sequences are SGDLS and YYNGEE. V was pared by 4 bases and J by 1 base, with 9 bases between. The CDR3 DNA is TGTGCCAGCAGCCCCTCTGGGAGCAATCAGCCCCAGCATTTT. It is translated as CASSPSGSNQPQHF.

This clone was seen just once. The chain employs TRBV13 and TRBJ1-2; D unclear. Looked up from germline, CDR1 is PRHDT and CDR2 is FYEKMQ (reference sequence). Trimming pared 4 bases from V and 6 bases from J, leaving 24 bases between. This CDR3 spans 17 amino acids. CDR3: CASSSQYRDFKENGYTF. DNA of the CDR3: TGTGCCAGCAGCTCGCAATACCGGGATTTCAAAGAAAATGGCTACACCTTC.

This clone showed up just once. V and J are TRBV27 and TRBJ2-3; 9 bases agree with TRBD2. Germline CDR1 is MNHEY and CDR2 is SMNVEV (reference sequence). The CDR3 consists of 15 residues. The V segment lost 9 bases and the J segment 5 bases; nucleotides outside the gene matches: 12. For the CDR3, the DNA is TGTGCCAGACGGGTGGCGGGGGGGAGGGAAGATACGCAGTATTTT. Translation gives CARRVAGGREDTQYF.

The chain recombines TRBV27 with TRBJ1-5; D remains unclear. CDR1 is MNHEY and CDR2 is SMNVEV in the germline V gene (reference sequence). The CDR3 is made up of 15 amino acids. The ends were cut back, 5 bases at V and 0 bases at J, with 11 bases in the middle. The CDR3 reads CASSLGWDSNQPQHF. The CDR3 DNA follows: TGTGCCAGCAGTCTCGGGTGGGATAGCAATCAGCCCCAGCATTTT.

The chain links TRBV28 to TRBJ2-3, with TRBD2 identical over 7 bases. There are 15 residues in the CDR3. V lost 2 bases, J lost 3 bases, and 5 bases stayed unmatched. Looked up from germline, CDR1 is MDHEN and CDR2 is SYDVKM. CDR3 coding DNA: TGTGCCAGCAGTTTAAACCTGGGGGGGACAGATACGCAGTATTTT. Protein product: CASSLNLGGTDTQYF.

The chain links TRBV2 to TRBJ2-3, with TRBD2 matching over 11 bases. Germline values: CDR1 SNHLY, CDR2 FYNNEI. There are 14 residues in the CDR3. Unmatched junction bases numbered 6, after V lost 9 bases and J lost 4 bases. CDR3 region: CASISGGAPDTQYF. CDR3 DNA: TGTGCCAGTATTAGCGGGGGGGCCCCAGATACGCAGTATTTT.

This sequence joins TRBV9 and TRBJ2-5; 9 bases agree with TRBD1. The CDR3 has 16 amino acids. CDR1 is SGDLS and CDR2 is YYNGEE in the germline V gene. V lost 2 bases, J lost 4 bases, and 9 bases stayed unmatched. CDR3 in amino acids: CASSVATGGFRETQYF. Written as DNA, the CDR3 is TGTGCCAGCAGCGTGGCGACAGGGGGGTTTAGAGAGACCCAGTACTTC.

The chain uses TRBV10-2 and TRBJ2-7; D could derive from TRBD1 or TRBD2 (6 bases each). Germline CDR1 and CDR2: WSHSY and SAAADI. V was shortened by 6 bases and J by 2 bases, with 17 bases between the two germline ends. CDR3 size: 15 residues. CDR3: CASRLGGSTAYEQYF. The DNA for the CDR3 is TGCGCCAGCAGACTAGGGGGGAGTACCGCCTACGAGCAGTACTTC.

This clone has a single count. The J gene is TRBJ2-6, the V gene TRBV7-9; D is ambiguous. Germline CDR1 is SEHNR and CDR2 is FQNEAQ (reference sequence). V was pared by 3 bases and J by 4 bases, with 7 bases between. The CDR3 is 14 amino acids. The CDR3 loop reads CASSFQSGANVLTF. The CDR3 DNA follows: TGTGCCAGCAGCTTCCAGTCGGGGGCCAACGTCCTGACTTTC.

This CDR3 reads CASSSATPGTVVGYTF. In DNA form, the CDR3 reads TGCGCCAGCAGCTCGGCTACTCCGGGAACCGTCGTGGGCTACACCTTC. J is TRBJ1-2 and V is TRBV5-1; D remains ambiguous. The CDR3 length is 16 residues. V lost 3 bases to trimming and J lost 8 bases, with 23 bases between them. Germline V lookup: CDR1 SGHRS, CDR2 YFSETQ.

The chain links TRBV7-3 to TRBJ2-2; 8 nucleotides match TRBD2. V was clipped by 5 bases and J by 6 bases; unmatched bases: 11. The length of the CDR3 is 16 residues. Germline CDR1 and CDR2: SGHTA and FQGTGA. For the CDR3, the DNA is TGTGCCAGCAGCCCGGGGAGCGGGGGAAGGGCCGGGGAGCTGTTTTTT. Encoded protein: CASSPGSGGRAGELFF.

The rearrangement uses TRBV7-8 and TRBJ2-2, with D hard to call. Trimming took 5 bases from V and 2 from J, leaving 15 bases between them. This CDR3 spans 16 amino acids. Germline CDR1 and CDR2: SGHVS and FQNEAQ. In DNA form, the CDR3 reads TGTGCCAGCAGCGTCCGGGCAGGACCTAACACCGGGGAGCTGTTTTTT. It is translated as CASSVRAGPNTGELFF.

V gene TRBV2 combines with J gene TRBJ1-5, with a tentative D call TRBD1 (5 bases). The CDR3 consists of 15 residues. Trimming took off 4 bases at V and 3 bases at J, with 13 bases between the two ends. Germline CDR1 SNHLY, CDR2 FYNNEI. DNA of the CDR3: TGTGCCAGCAGTGCCACAGGAAATCCCAATCAGCCCCAGCATTTT. It translates to CASSATGNPNQPQHF.

The genes are TRBV18 and TRBJ1-1; no definite D call. The CDR3 loop spans 13 amino acids. The germline CDR1 and CDR2 sequences are KGHSH and LQKENI. The V and J ends lost 2 bases and 3 bases respectively, with 7 bases between them. The CDR3 bases are TGTGCCAGCTCACCAGGGAGGGACACTGAAGCTTTCTTT. Protein: CASSPGRDTEAFF.

This chain connects TRBV5-4 to TRBJ1-1; the D gene is possibly TRBD1 (5 bases). The length of the CDR3 is 14 residues. The germline CDR1 and CDR2 sequences are SGHNT and YYREEE (reference sequence). Between the trimmed V and J ends, which lost 2 bases and 2 bases, there was a span of 10 bases. This chain's CDR3 is CASSFGDYNTEAFF. The CDR3 DNA sequence: TGTGCCAGCAGCTTTGGGGACTATAACACTGAAGCTTTCTTT.

The chain is built from TRBV2 and TRBJ1-1; D may be TRBD1 (5 bases). Germline V gene sequence: CDR1 SNHLY, CDR2 FYNNEI. V dropped 0 bases and J dropped 3 bases, with 14 bases sitting between them. The CDR3 extends over 16 amino acids. CDR3 DNA: TGTGCCAGCAGTGAAGCCTCATCGGGAGGGGACACTGAAGCTTTCTTT. Residues: CASSEASSGGDTEAFF.

In DNA, the CDR3 is TGTGCCTGGACCTTCCGGGACTACTCGAAAGAGACCCAGTACTTC. Translation gives CAWTFRDYSKETQYF. This chain connects TRBV30 to TRBJ2-5; 7 bases map to TRBD2. Germline-derived CDR1 and CDR2 are GTSNPN and SVGIG (reference sequence). Unmatched junction bases numbered 11, after V lost 4 bases and J lost 3 bases. The CDR3 length is 15 residues.